This T cell receptor beta chain was retrieved from a study of cytomegalovirus exposure and HLA in healthy donors. Clones were sequenced by immunoSEQ multiplex PCR, and TCRdb holds only the in-frame ones, with some missing. The table lists roughly 330,000 clones, 75% to 90% of them singletons. Germline V gene lookup returns CDR1 MRHNA and CDR2 SNTAGT. This CDR3 comprises 13 residues. V shed 5 bases and J shed 3 bases, with 11 bases lying between them. Study observations and caveats: The tendency of first-cohort TCR clusters to co-occur in the 120 or so validation repertoires was the finding of a later analysis. The study found most TCR sequences rare, yet found some public TCRs in many donors.

Worth noting for this clone: Its antigen is not identified.

The V gene is TRBV6-4, the J gene TRBJ2-7; D is uncertain. The sequence derives from a woman in her twenties or thirties in good health and CMV-seropositive. Material: PBMCs. CDR3 coding DNA: TGTGCCAGCAGTTCGGAAGACGGCTACGAGCAGTACTTC. This translates into CASSSEDGYEQYF.